These T cell receptor beta chains were read from a single sample in a study of blood T cells in healthy people across ages. TCRdb re-called the 5' RACE reads through MiXCR, storing one row per CDR3 protein. The table shows around 500,000 distinct CDR3 sequences, with 47% occurring only once. Sequenced sample: blood. The receptors were gathered from a man of 80 years or more in good health. Both conserved end residues are part of each CDR3. A D gene is named only where the DNA matches it firmly. For some rows the clone size is stated as once, few or many, or as a class when expanded; others skip it.

>once|TRBV7-9|.|TRBJ2-7
TGTGCCAGCAGCCCCCTGGGGCCCAACGAGGGTTACGAGCAGTACTTC
CASSPLGPNEGYEQYF
>.|TRBV7-2|.|TRBJ2-7
TGTGCCAGCAGCTTAGTTTTAGCCTCCTACGAGCAGTACTTC
CASSLVLASYEQYF
>.|TRBV20-1|TRBD2|TRBJ2-1
TGCAGTGCCCAGATCCCTAGCGGGAGGATCAATGAGCAGTTCTTC
CSAQIPSGRINEQFF
>.|TRBV28|TRBD1|TRBJ2-7
TGTGCCAGCAGTAAACGACAGGGATCCTACGAGCAGTACTTC
CASSKRQGSYEQYF
>.|TRBV7-9|.|TRBJ2-5
TGTGTCAGCAGCTTCCTGAGGGGTACAGGGCAAGAGACCCAGTACTTC
CVSSFLRGTGQETQYF
>.|TRBV20-1|.|TRBJ2-7
TGCAGTGCTAGGACGGCCCGGCCTAGCGAGCAGTACTTC
CSARTARPSEQYF
>.|TRBV20-1|.|TRBJ2-1
TGCAGTGCTAGAAGGGGGAGGGGGACTACCTCCTACAATGAGCAGTTCTTC
CSARRGRGTTSYNEQFF
>many|TRBV6-5|.|TRBJ1-1
TGTGCCAGCAGTTCTACTCGAAGAGCTTTCTTT
CASSSTRRAFF
>.|TRBV7-9|.|TRBJ1-2
TGTGCCAGCAGTCTACCCCCAGAGTCCTATGGCTACACCTTC
CASSLPPESYGYTF
>once|TRBV29-1|.|TRBJ2-5
TGCAGCGCCAGGGGTTTCGATGAGCAGTACTTC
CSARGFDEQYF
>few|TRBV20-1|.|TRBJ2-7
TGCAGTGCTAGGAGGGGTCGAGGGGAAGCCTACGAGCAGTACTTC
CSARRGRGEAYEQYF
>few|TRBV4-3|.|TRBJ1-1
TGCGCCAGCAGCCAATTAGCGAACACTGAAGCTTTCTTT
CASSQLANTEAFF
>.|TRBV3-1|.|TRBJ2-6
TGTGCCAGCAACCAAGATCCTCGGGCATCTGGGGCCAACGTCCTGACTTTC
CASNQDPRASGANVLTF
>.|TRBV4-3|.|TRBJ2-3
TGCGCCAGCAACGACGGATATGCTAGCACAGATACGCAGTATTTT
CASNDGYASTDTQYF
>.|TRBV3-1|.|TRBJ1-1
TGTGCCAGCAGCCAAGGCGTGGGTGGCGTGAACACTGAAGCTTTCTTT
CASSQGVGGVNTEAFF
>few|TRBV7-3|.|TRBJ2-1
TGTGCCAGCAGCCCATTGCAAAGCTGGGAACACAATGAGCAGTTCTTC
CASSPLQSWEHNEQFF
>many|TRBV4-1|TRBD1|TRBJ2-3
TGCGCCAGCAGTCCAATCCAAGACAGGGGAGATACGCAGTATTTT
CASSPIQDRGDTQYF
>.|TRBV6-5|TRBD1|TRBJ1-1
TGTGCCAGCAGTTACTCTACAGGGGGCACTGAAGCTTTCTTT
CASSYSTGGTEAFF
>.|TRBV24-1|.|TRBJ2-3
TGTGCCACCAGTGATTTGCGGGATCCTAGCACAGATACGCAGTATTTT
CATSDLRDPSTDTQYF
>.|TRBV20-1|.|TRBJ2-3
TGCAGTGCTAAAGGAAGGAGCACAGATACGCAGTATTTT
CSAKGRSTDTQYF
>few|TRBV28|TRBD2|TRBJ2-7
TGTGCCAGCGGATCGACGGGGGGGGCTCTCTACGAGCAGTACTTC
CASGSTGGALYEQYF
>many|TRBV6-6|.|TRBJ2-7
TGTGCCAGCAGTTACTTCGGCAGGGGACAACGAGAGCAGTACTTC
CASSYFGRGQREQYF
>.|TRBV2|.|TRBJ2-5
TGTGCCAGCAGTGGGGTCGCGGCGGAGACCCAGTACTTC
CASSGVAAETQYF
>.|TRBV7-9|.|TRBJ1-2
TGTGCCAGCAGCCAATCAGGGTCGCCCAACTATGGCTACACCTTC
CASSQSGSPNYGYTF
>.|TRBV7-9|.|TRBJ2-5
TGTGCCAGCACTATGGGGGGGGCTGAGGCCCAGTACTTC
CASTMGGAEAQYF
>.|TRBV3-1|.|TRBJ1-2
TGTGCCAGCAGCCGACGTGGCAGGGGCGACTATGGCTACACCTTC
CASSRRGRGDYGYTF
>many|TRBV6-5|.|TRBJ1-1
TGTGCCAGCAGTTACGCAGAACCAAACACTGAAGCTTTCTTT
CASSYAEPNTEAFF
>few|TRBV29-1|TRBD1|TRBJ2-7
TGCAGCATTCGACAGGGCCCCTACGAGCAGTACTTC
CSIRQGPYEQYF
>few|TRBV6-6|TRBD1|TRBJ2-7
TGTGCCAGCAGTGACAGGGTGGTCTACGAGCAGTACTTC
CASSDRVVYEQYF
>.|TRBV3-1|.|TRBJ2-4
TGTGCCAGCAGCCACGTGGTAGTGGGAGAGCAGTACTTC
CASSHVVVGEQYF
>many|TRBV6-6|.|TRBJ2-1
TGTGCCAGCAGTTACGGGGCAGCCCAGTTCTTC
CASSYGAAQFF
>.|TRBV20-1|.|TRBJ1-2
TGCAGTGCTAGCCCAATAGGGAGGGATGACTACACCTTC
CSASPIGRDDYTF
>few|TRBV6-5|TRBD1|TRBJ1-1
TGTGCCAGCAGTTCGACAGGGGACGGCACTGAAGCTTTCTTT
CASSSTGDGTEAFF
>few|TRBV7-2|TRBD2|TRBJ2-7
TGTGCCAGCAGCCACCCTAGCGGGAACTACGAGCAGTACTTC
CASSHPSGNYEQYF